This T cell receptor (beta chain) was sequenced in a study of OX40 agonist ivuxolimab in advanced cancers. Study as a whole: Patients were treated with intravenous ivuxolimab, dosed at 0.01 to 10 mg/kg and infused every 2 weeks. Dose-escalation patients had hepatocellular carcinoma, melanoma, renal cell or head and neck cancer. Two patients with cutaneous melanoma and one with hepatocellular carcinoma, three in total, showed partial responses.

Sequenced by immunoSEQ multiplex PCR; TCRdb stores in-frame clones only, minus some. In the table there are 55,000 to 70,000 clones, about 90% of which are singletons. Blood draws occurred at baseline, cycle 4 day 1, and cycle 7 day 1. This TCR derives from an adult with an advanced solid tumor such as melanoma, head and neck, liver or kidney cancer. Sequencing was performed on CD4+ or CD8+ T cells sorted from blood, taken in a trial of the OX40 agonist ivuxolimab.

This CDR3 is CASSFQGAPGNTIYF. Written as DNA, the CDR3 is TGTGCCAGCAGTTTTCAGGGGGCGCCTGGAAACACCATATATTTT. V is TRBV27 and J is TRBJ1-3; 8 bases map to TRBD1. Germline V gene data show CDR1 as MNHEY and CDR2 as SMNVEV (reference sequence). Germline trimming cut 3 bases from V and 2 bases from J; bases unmatched to any gene: 3. The CDR3 has 15 residues.